A selection of T cell receptor beta chains follows, all from one sample in a study of blood T cell repertoires in COVID-19. The table came from immunoSEQ multiplex PCR; TCRdb's copy has only in-frame clones and leaves some out. The sample lists 150,000 to 200,000 clones, under 80% occurring once. The sequenced sample was PBMCs or T cells enriched from blood (not recorded which). The receptor source for this set is a woman between 50 and 59 years old with acute COVID-19. The CDR3 runs from the conserved cysteine through the conserved F or W. The D gene is left open where the match is weak. Clone size, where shown, is once, few, many, or a class for clones that have expanded.

size,J,V,D,CDR3,DNA
.,TRBJ1-2,TRBV20-1,.,CSASTPGQSYGYTF,TGCAGTGCTAGTACCCCAGGACAGAGCTATGGCTACACCTTC
.,TRBJ1-5,TRBV24-1,TRBD1,CATSDRGPGTGLRDNQPQHF,TGTGCCACCAGTGACCGGGGACCTGGGACAGGGTTGAGAGACAATCAGCCCCAGCATTTT
.,TRBJ1-2,TRBV16,.,CASSQYGGAANYGYTF,TGTGCCAGCAGCCAATATGGGGGGGCAGCTAACTATGGCTACACCTTC
.,TRBJ1-5,TRBV6-5,TRBD1,CASRPPQGRTQPQHF,TGTGCCAGCAGACCCCCACAGGGGAGGACTCAGCCCCAGCATTTT
.,TRBJ1-2,TRBV28,TRBD1,CASRLQGRRYYGYTF,TGTGCCAGCAGACTACAGGGGCGACGGTATTATGGCTACACCTTC
few,TRBJ1-2,TRBV25-1,TRBD1,CASSRQGHYGYTF,TGTGCCAGCAGCCGACAGGGGCACTATGGCTACACCTTC
.,TRBJ2-4,TRBV19,TRBD1,CASSIGTASPWYF,TGTGCCAGTAGTATTGGGACAGCCTCACCGTGGTACTTC
few,TRBJ2-5,TRBV5-1,TRBD2,CASTLGTTEETQYF,TGCGCCAGCACCCTGGGGACTACGGAAGAGACCCAGTACTTC
.,TRBJ1-1,TRBV7-3,TRBD1,CASSRQGYVEAFF,TGTGCCAGCAGCCGACAGGGGTACGTTGAAGCTTTCTTT
.,TRBJ2-2,TRBV4-2,TRBD1,CASSVLFGQANTGELFF,TGTGCCAGCAGCGTCCTATTTGGACAGGCGAACACCGGGGAGCTGTTTTTT
few,TRBJ1-2,TRBV11-2,.,CAISTRGNYGYTF,TGTGCCATTTCTACCAGGGGAAACTATGGCTACACCTTC
.,TRBJ2-5,TRBV7-2,.,CASSTFDPPARETQYF,TGTGCCAGCAGCACATTCGACCCCCCAGCGCGGGAGACCCAGTACTTC
.,TRBJ1-6,TRBV6-2/TRBV6-3,TRBD1,CASSHNTLGQGRSPLHF,TGTGCCAGCAGTCACAATACTTTAGGACAGGGACGATCACCCCTCCACTTT
few,TRBJ1-1,TRBV9,.,CASSFSRGTEAFF,TGTGCCAGCAGCTTCTCCCGGGGCACTGAAGCTTTCTTT
few,TRBJ2-5,TRBV2,TRBD2,CASSQGLAVGAQYF,TGTGCCAGCAGCCAGGGACTAGCGGTCGGGGCCCAGTACTTC
.,TRBJ2-1,TRBV18,.,CASSLSDSYYNEQFF,TGTGCCAGCTCACTCTCGGACAGCTACTACAATGAGCAGTTCTTC
.,TRBJ2-1,TRBV11-3,.,CASSLSRGRYNEQFF,TGTGCCAGCAGCTTATCCAGGGGCCGGTACAATGAGCAGTTCTTC
.,TRBJ1-1,TRBV18,TRBD1,CASSQTGQMNTEAFF,TGTGCCAGCTCACAGACGGGACAGATGAACACTGAAGCTTTCTTT
.,TRBJ2-1,TRBV11-2,TRBD1,CASSLLRPGTVVHNEQFF,TGTGCCAGCAGCTTACTCCGACCGGGGACAGTAGTTCACAATGAGCAGTTCTTC
few,TRBJ1-1,TRBV6-5,TRBD1,CASSRDRVNTEAFF,TGTGCCAGCAGCCGGGACAGGGTGAACACTGAAGCTTTCTTT
few,TRBJ1-2,TRBV28,TRBD1,CASSTDITRDRADYGYTF,TGTGCCAGCAGTACCGATATTACTAGGGACAGGGCTGACTATGGCTACACCTTC
.,TRBJ1-2,TRBV6-4,TRBD1,CASSPGQELYGYTF,TGTGCCAGCAGTCCCGGACAGGAACTTTATGGCTACACCTTC
.,TRBJ1-2,TRBV5-1,TRBD1,CASSSEGTGQGYGYTF,TGCGCCAGCAGCTCAGAAGGGACAGGGCAGGGCTATGGCTACACCTTC